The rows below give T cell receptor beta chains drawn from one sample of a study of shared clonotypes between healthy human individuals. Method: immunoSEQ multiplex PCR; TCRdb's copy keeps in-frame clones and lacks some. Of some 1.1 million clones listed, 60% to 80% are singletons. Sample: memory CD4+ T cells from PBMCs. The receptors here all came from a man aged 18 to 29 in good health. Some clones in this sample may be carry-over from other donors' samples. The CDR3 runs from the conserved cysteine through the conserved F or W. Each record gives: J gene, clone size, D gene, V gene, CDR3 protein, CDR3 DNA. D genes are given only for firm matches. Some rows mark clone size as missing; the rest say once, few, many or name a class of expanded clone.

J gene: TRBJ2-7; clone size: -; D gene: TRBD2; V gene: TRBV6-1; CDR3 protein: CASSVEGGISYEQYF; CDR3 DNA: TGTGCCAGCAGTGTAGAGGGAGGGATCTCCTACGAGCAGTACTTC
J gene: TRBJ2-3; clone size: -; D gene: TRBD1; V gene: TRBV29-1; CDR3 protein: CSVEPGTAITDTQYF; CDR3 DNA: TGCAGCGTTGAGCCCGGGACAGCCATCACAGATACGCAGTATTTT
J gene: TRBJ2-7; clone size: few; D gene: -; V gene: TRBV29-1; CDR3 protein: CSVEDFLVGGTYEQYF; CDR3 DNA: TGCAGCGTTGAAGATTTCCTGGTGGGGGGAACCTACGAGCAGTACTTC
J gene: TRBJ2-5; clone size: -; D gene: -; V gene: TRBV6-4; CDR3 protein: CASSDPQTQYF; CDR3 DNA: TGTGCCAGCAGTGACCCTCAGACCCAGTACTTC
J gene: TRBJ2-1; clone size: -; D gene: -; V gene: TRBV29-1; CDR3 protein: CSVEWGASRNEQFF; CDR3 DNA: TGCAGCGTTGAATGGGGGGCATCTCGGAATGAGCAGTTCTTC
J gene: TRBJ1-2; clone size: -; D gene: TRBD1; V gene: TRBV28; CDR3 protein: CASSPGQGAYYGYTF; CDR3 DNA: TGTGCCAGCAGTCCTGGACAGGGGGCCTACTATGGCTACACCTTC
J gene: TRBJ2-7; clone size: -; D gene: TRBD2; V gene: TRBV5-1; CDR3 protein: CASSQDNLAGGYEQYF; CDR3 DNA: TGCGCCAGCAGCCAAGACAACCTAGCGGGAGGTTACGAGCAGTACTTC
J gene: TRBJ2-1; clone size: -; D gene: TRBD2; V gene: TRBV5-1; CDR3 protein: CASTPPLAGSGNEQFF; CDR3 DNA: TGCGCCAGCACTCCCCCTCTAGCGGGGTCTGGTAATGAGCAGTTCTTC
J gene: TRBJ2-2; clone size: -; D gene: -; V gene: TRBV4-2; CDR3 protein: CASSQGSGLTNTGELFF; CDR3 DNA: TGTGCCAGCAGCCAAGGGAGCGGACTCACGAACACCGGGGAGCTGTTTTTT
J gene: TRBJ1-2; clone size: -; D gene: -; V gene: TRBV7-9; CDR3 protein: CASSLAGWDIGGYTF; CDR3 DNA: TGTGCCAGCAGCTTAGCCGGATGGGATATTGGGGGCTACACCTTC
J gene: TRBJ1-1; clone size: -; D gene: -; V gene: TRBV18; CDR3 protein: CASSKRGDWNTEAFF; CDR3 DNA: TGTGCCAGCTCAAAGAGGGGGGATTGGAACACTGAAGCTTTCTTT
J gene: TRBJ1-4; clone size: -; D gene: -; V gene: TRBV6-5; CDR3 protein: CASSQGNEKLFF; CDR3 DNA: TGTGCCAGCTCCCAGGGTAATGAAAAACTGTTTTTT
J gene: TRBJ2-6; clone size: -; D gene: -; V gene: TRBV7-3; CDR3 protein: CASSPASSGANVLTF; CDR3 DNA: TGTGCCAGCAGCCCCGCCAGCTCTGGGGCCAACGTCCTGACTTTC
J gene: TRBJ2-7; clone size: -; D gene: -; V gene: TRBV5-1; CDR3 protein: CASSLGRQPLSYEQYF; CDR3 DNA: TGCGCCAGCAGCTTAGGGAGACAGCCGCTCTCCTACGAGCAGTACTTC
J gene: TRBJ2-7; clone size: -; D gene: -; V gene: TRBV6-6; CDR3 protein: CASSYPGDGTLNEQYF; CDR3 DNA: TGTGCCAGCAGTTACCCGGGAGACGGGACCCTGAACGAGCAGTACTTC
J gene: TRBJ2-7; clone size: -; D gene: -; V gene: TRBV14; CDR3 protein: CASSPRAGREQYF; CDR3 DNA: TGTGCCAGCAGCCCAAGGGCCGGACGCGAGCAGTACTTC
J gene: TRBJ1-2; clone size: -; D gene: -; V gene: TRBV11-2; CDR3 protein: CASSSNRALYGYTF; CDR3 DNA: TGTGCCAGCAGCTCAAACAGGGCACTATATGGCTACACCTTC
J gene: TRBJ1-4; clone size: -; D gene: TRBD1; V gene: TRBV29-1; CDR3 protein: CSVTGTGGSNEKLFF; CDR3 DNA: TGCAGCGTCACGGGGACAGGGGGTAGTAATGAAAAACTGTTTTTT
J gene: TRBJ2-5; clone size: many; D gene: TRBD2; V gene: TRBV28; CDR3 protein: CASSSPRREEETQYF; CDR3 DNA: TGTGCCAGCAGTTCCCCCCGGCGGGAGGAGGAGACCCAGTACTTC
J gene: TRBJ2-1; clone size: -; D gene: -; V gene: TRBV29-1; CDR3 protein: CSVEHSDRYFTNEQFF; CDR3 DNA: TGCAGCGTGGAACATTCGGACAGATACTTCACCAATGAGCAGTTCTTC
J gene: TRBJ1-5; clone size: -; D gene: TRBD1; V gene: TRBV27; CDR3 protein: CASSSDRDPEAQHF; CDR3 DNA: TGTGCCAGCAGTTCCGACAGGGACCCCGAGGCCCAGCATTTT
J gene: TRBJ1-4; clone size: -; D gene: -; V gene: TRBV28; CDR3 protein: CASSLTGATNEKLFF; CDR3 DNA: TGTGCCAGCAGTTTAACTGGGGCGACTAATGAAAAACTGTTTTTT
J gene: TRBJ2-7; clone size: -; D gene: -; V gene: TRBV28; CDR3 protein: CASRKAGSYEQYF; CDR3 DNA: TGTGCCAGCAGAAAGGCTGGCTCCTACGAGCAGTACTTC
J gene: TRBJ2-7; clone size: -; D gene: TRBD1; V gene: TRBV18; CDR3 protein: CASSHSGTGGYEQYF; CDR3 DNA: TGTGCCAGCAGCCACTCCGGGACAGGGGGCTACGAGCAGTACTTC
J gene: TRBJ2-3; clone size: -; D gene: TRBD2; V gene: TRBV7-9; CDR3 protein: CASSFELAGATDTQYF; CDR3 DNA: TGTGCCAGCAGCTTCGAACTAGCGGGAGCCACAGATACGCAGTATTTT
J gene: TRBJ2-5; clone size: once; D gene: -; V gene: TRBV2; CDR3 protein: CASNGQSSQETQYF; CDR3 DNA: TGTGCCAGCAATGGACAGTCTTCCCAAGAGACCCAGTACTTC
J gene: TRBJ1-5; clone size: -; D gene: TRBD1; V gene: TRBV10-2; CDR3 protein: CASRTGQGTNQPQHF; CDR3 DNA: TGCGCCAGCAGAACGGGACAGGGGACCAATCAGCCCCAGCATTTT
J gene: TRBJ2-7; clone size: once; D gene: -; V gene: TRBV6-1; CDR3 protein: CASRTEDSYEQYF; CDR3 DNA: TGTGCCTCCCGGACAGAGGACTCCTACGAGCAGTACTTC
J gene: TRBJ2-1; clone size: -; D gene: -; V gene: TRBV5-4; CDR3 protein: CATIDWNNEQFF; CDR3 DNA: TGTGCCACCATTGACTGGAACAATGAGCAGTTCTTC
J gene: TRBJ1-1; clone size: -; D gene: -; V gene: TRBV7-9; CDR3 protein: CASTLGAQNTEAFF; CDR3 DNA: TGTGCCAGCACCCTAGGGGCGCAGAACACTGAAGCTTTCTTT
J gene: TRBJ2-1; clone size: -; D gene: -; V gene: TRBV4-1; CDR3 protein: CASSQGVWGAGEQFF; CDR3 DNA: TGTGCCAGCAGCCAAGGTGTCTGGGGAGCGGGTGAGCAGTTCTTC
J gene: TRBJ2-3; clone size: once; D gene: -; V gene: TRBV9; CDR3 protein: CASSVPRGGTDTQYF; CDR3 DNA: TGTGCCAGCAGCGTACCCCGCGGGGGCACAGATACGCAGTATTTT
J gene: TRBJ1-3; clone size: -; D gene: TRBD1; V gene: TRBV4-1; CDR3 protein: CASSQKTGGRNTIYF; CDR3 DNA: TGCGCCAGCAGCCAAAAGACAGGGGGGAGAAACACCATATATTTT
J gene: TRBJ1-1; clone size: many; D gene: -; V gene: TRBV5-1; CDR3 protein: CASSSISTEAFF; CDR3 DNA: TGCGCCAGCAGCTCCATCAGCACTGAAGCTTTCTTT
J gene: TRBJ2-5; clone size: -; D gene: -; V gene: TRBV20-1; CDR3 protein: CSANRQETQYF; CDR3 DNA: TGCAGTGCTAACAGGCAAGAGACCCAGTACTTC
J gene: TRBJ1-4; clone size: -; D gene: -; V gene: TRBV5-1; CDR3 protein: CASSLGPSDEKLFF; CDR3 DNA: TGCGCCAGCAGCTTGGGACCGTCCGATGAAAAACTGTTTTTT
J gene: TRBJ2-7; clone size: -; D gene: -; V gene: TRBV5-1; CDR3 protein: CASSLKNRDYEQYF; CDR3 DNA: TGCGCCAGCAGCTTAAAGAACAGGGACTACGAGCAGTACTTC